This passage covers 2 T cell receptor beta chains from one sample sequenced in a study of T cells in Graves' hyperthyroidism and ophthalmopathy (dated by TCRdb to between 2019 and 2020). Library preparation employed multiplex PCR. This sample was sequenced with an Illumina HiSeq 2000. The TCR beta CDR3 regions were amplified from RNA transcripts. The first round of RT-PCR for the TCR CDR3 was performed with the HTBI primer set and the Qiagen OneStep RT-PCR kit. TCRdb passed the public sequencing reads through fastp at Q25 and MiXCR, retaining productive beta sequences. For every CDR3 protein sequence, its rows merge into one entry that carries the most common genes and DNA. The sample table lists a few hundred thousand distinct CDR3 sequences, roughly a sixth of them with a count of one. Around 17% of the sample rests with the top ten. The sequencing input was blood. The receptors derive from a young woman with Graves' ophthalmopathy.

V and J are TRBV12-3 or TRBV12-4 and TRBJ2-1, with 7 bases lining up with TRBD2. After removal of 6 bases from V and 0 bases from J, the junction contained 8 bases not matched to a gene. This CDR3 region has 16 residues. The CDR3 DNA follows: TGTGCCAGCAGGGGGAGCGGGGCTAGCTCCTACAATGAGCAGTTCTTC. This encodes CASRGSGASSYNEQFF.

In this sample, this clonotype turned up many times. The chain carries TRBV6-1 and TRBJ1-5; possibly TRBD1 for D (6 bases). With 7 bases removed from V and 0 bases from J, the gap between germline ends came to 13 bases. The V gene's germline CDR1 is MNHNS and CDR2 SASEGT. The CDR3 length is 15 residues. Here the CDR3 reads CASTWEGDSNQPQHF. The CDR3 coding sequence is TGTGCCAGCACCTGGGAGGGGGATAGCAATCAGCCCCAGCATTTT.